Presented here are 4 T cell receptor beta chains from one specimen sequenced in a study of CD8+ T cells in alopecia areata (dated by TCRdb to 2017 to 2018). What the time point label conveys for this sample: around 24 weeks on oral tofacitinib. The meaning of the sample's treatment or condition label: oral pan-JAK inhibitor, 5-10 mg twice daily. The library relied on the immunoSEQ multiplex PCR assay. RNA was extracted from all samples and reverse transcribed into cDNA as template for TCR sequencing. In its TCRdb copy, this immuneACCESS table keeps in-frame sequences only and misses some clones. Where compared with another copy, unresolved V genes explain less than half of these, and the others have no known cause. The sample table lists around 100,000 clones, 56% of them with a count of one. The ten largest clones add up to about 3.2% of the sample. This specimen consisted of CD4+ T cells sorted from blood, obtained at week 24, from a patient treated with tofacitinib. The receptor source for this set is a human donor with alopecia areata.

The chain is built from TRBV5-4 and TRBJ2-7; 14 positions agree with TRBD2. Trimming cost V 2 bases and J 2 bases; bases outside gene matches: 9. Germline V lookup: CDR1 SGHNT, CDR2 YYREEE (reference sequence). The CDR3 sequence is 18 residues long. This CDR3 is CASSLGTSGGLQPYEQYF. The CDR3, as DNA: TGTGCCAGCAGCTTAGGGACTAGCGGGGGTCTTCAACCCTACGAGCAGTACTTC.

The V gene is TRBV18, the J gene TRBJ1-5, with 7 nucleotides matching TRBD1. V lost 3 bases and J lost 4; bases outside the gene matches: 3. The germline V gene has CDR1 KGHSH and CDR2 LQKENI. There are 14 residues in the CDR3. CDR3: CASSPTGQNQPQHF. Here the CDR3 DNA reads TGTGCCAGCTCACCCACGGGACAGAATCAGCCCCAGCATTTT.

The rearrangement links TRBV7-2 to TRBJ2-7, with D possibly being TRBD1 (5 bases). The CDR3 is made up of 13 amino acids. Germline assignment: CDR1 SGHTA and CDR2 FQGNSA. V was trimmed by 7 bases and J by 1 base, leaving 11 bases between them. This CDR3 is CASTYRQSYEQYF. CDR3 DNA: TGTGCCAGCACCTATAGACAGTCCTACGAGCAGTACTTC.

V usage is TRBV29-1 and J usage is TRBJ1-1, with D uncertain. Germline loops: CDR1 SQVTM, CDR2 ANQGSEA. Deletions cut 7 bases from V and 2 bases from J, with 11 bases between. The CDR3 totals 12 residues. CDR3 region: CSARTVNTEAFF. The CDR3 DNA is TGCAGCGCTCGGACGGTTAACACTGAAGCTTTCTTT.